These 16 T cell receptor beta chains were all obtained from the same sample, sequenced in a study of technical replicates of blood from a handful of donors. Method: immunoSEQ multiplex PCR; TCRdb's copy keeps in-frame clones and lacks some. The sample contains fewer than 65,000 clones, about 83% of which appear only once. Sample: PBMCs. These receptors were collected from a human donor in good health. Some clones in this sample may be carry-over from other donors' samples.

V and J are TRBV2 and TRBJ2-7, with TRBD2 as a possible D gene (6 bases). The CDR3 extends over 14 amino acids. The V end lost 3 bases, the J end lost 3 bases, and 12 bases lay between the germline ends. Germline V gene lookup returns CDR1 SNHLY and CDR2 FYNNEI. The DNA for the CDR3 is TGTGCCAGCAGTGATTGGACGGGGGACTACGAGCAGTACTTC. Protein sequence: CASSDWTGDYEQYF.

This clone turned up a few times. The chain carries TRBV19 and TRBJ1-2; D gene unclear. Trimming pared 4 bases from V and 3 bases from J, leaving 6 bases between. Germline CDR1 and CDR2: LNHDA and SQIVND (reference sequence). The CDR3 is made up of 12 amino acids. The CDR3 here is CASSTTHYGYTF. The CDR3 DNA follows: TGTGCCAGTAGTACTACCCACTATGGCTACACCTTC. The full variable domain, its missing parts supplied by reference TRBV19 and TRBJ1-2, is DGGITQSPKYLFRKEGQNVTLSCEQNLNHDAMYWYRQDPGQGLRLIYYSQIVNDFQKGDIAEGYSVSREKKESFPLTVTSAQKNPTAFYLCASSTTHYGYTFGSGTRLTVV.

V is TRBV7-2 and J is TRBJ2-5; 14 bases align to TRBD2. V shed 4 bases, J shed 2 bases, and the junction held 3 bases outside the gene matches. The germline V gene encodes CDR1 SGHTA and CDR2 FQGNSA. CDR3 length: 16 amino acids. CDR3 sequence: CASSWTSGRLQETQYF. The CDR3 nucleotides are TGTGCCAGCAGCTGGACTAGCGGGAGGCTGCAAGAGACCCAGTACTTC. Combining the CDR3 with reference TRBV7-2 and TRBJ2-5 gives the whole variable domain GAGVSQSPSNKVTEKGKDVELRCDPISGHTALYWYRQSLGQGLEFLIYFQGNSAPDKSGLPSDRFSAERTGGSVSTLTIQRTQQEDSAVYLCASSWTSGRLQETQYFGPGTRLLVL.

The CDR3 sequence is CASSPTSGGPYEQYF. The CDR3 DNA sequence: TGTGCCAGCAGCCCGACCAGCGGGGGACCCTACGAGCAGTACTTC. The chain has TRBV6-5 and TRBJ2-7; 8 bases map to TRBD2. Trimming at V came to 6 bases and at J to 2 bases, leaving 9 bases not matched to a gene. The length of the CDR3 is 15 residues. Per the germline V gene, CDR1 is MNHEY and CDR2 is SVGAGI.

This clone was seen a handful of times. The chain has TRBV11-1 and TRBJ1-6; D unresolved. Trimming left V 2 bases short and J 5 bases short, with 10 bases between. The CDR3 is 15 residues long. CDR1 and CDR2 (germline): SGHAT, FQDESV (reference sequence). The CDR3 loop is CASSLSGFNNSPLHF. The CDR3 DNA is TGTGCCAGCAGCTTATCGGGGTTCAATAATTCACCCCTCCACTTT. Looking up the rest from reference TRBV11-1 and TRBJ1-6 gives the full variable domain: EAEVAQSPRYKITEKSQAVAFWCDPISGHATLYWYRQILGQGPELLVQFQDESVVDDSQLPKDRFSAERLKGVDSTLKIQPAELGDSAMYLCASSLSGFNNSPLHFGNGTRLTVT.

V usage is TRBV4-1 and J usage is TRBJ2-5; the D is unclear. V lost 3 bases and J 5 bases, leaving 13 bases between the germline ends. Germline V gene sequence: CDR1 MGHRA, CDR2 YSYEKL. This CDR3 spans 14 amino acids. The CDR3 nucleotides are TGCGCCAGCAGCCAGATCTCCGCCGGGGAGACCCAGTACTTC. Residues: CASSQISAGETQYF.

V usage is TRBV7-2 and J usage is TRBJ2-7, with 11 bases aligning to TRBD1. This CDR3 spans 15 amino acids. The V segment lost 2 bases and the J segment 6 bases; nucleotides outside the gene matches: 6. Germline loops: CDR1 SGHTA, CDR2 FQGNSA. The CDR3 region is CASSLPDRGRPEQYF. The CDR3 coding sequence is TGTGCCAGCAGCTTACCGGACAGGGGGCGGCCCGAGCAGTACTTC.

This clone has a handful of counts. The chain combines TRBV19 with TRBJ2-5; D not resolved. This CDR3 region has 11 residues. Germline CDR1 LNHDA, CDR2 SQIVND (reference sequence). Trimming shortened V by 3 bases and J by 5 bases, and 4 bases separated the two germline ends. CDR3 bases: TGTGCCAGTAGTATTATGGAGACCCAGTACTTC. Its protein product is CASSIMETQYF.

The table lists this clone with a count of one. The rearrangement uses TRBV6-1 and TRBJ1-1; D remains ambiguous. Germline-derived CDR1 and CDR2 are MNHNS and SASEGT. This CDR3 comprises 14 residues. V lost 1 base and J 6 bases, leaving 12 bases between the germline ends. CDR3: CASSEVPRSAEAFF. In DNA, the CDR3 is TGTGCCAGCAGTGAAGTTCCACGGAGCGCTGAAGCTTTCTTT.

CDR3 sequence reads: CAISESRDGSEKLFF. In DNA form, the CDR3 reads TGTGCCATCAGTGAGTCGCGGGATGGGAGTGAAAAACTGTTTTTT. This chain uses TRBV10-3 with TRBJ1-4; D ambiguous. Per the germline V gene, CDR1 is ENHRY and CDR2 is SYGVKD. The CDR3 spans 15 residues. V was cut by 0 bases and J by 7 bases, with 12 bases left in between.

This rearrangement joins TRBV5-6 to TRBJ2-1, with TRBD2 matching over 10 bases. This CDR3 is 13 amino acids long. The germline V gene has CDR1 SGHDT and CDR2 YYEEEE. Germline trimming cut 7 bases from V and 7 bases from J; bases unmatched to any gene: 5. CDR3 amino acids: CASQRGGLNEQFF. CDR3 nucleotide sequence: TGTGCCAGCCAGCGGGGGGGCCTTAATGAGCAGTTCTTC. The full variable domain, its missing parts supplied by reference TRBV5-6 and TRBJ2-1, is DAGVTQSPTHLIKTRGQQVTLRCSPKSGHDTVSWYQQALGQGPQFIFQYYEEEERQRGNFPDRFSGHQFPNYSSELNVNALLLGDSALYLCASQRGGLNEQFFGPGTRLTVL.

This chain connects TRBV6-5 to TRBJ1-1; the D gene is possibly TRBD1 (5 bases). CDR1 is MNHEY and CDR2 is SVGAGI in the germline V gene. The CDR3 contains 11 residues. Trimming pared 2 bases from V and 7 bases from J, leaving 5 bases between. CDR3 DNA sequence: TGTGCCAGCAGTTACGACAGTGAAGCTTTCTTT. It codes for CASSYDSEAFF.

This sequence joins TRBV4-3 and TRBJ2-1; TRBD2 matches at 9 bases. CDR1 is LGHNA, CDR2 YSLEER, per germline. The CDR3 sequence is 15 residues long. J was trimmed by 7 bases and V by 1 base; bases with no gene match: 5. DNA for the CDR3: TGCGCCAGCAGCCAAGGACTAGCGGCTTCTAATGAGCAGTTCTTC. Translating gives CASSQGLAASNEQFF.

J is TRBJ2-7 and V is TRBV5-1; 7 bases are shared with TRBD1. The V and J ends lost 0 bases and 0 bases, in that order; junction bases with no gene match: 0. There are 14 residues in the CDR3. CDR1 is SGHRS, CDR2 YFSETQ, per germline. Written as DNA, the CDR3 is TGCGCCAGCAGCTTGGGACAGGGCTCCTACGAGCAGTACTTC. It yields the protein CASSLGQGSYEQYF.

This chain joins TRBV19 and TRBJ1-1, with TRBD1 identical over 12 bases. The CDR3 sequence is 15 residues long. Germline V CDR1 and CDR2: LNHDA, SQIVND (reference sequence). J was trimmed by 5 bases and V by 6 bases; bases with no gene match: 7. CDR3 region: CASRGQGAFGTEAFF. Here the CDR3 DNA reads TGTGCCAGTAGGGGACAGGGGGCTTTTGGGACTGAAGCTTTCTTT.

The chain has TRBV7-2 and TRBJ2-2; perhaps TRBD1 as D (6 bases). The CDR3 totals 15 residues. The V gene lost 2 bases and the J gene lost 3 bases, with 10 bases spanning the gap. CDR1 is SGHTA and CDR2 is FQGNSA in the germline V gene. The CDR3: CASSLQGHYTGELFF. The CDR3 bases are TGTGCCAGCAGCTTACAGGGACATTACACCGGGGAGCTGTTTTTT.